The T cell receptor (beta chain) described here comes from a study of CD8+CD57+ T cells in acquired aplastic anemia. Looking at the study overall: The sorted CD4+ and CD8+ cells yielded an average around 3.2 ug of DNA.

V was pared by 2 bases and J by 2 bases, with 6 bases of the junction left unmatched. The CDR3 extends over 16 amino acids. Germline values: CDR1 MGHRA, CDR2 YSYEKL. Study-level findings and limits: Between patients and controls, around 27 CD8+ CDR3 sequences were found in common.

Before being chosen for sequencing, patients had shown CD8+CD57+ cell expansion by flow cytometry. TCR beta VDJ combinations and CDR3 sequences were profiled from genomic DNA. TCRdb processed the reads anew with MiXCR; each CDR3 protein has one entry. The sample has 130,000 or so distinct CDR3 sequences; 45% to 60% are singletons. As for this clonotype: No antigen is known for it.

The chain joins TRBV4-1 to TRBJ2-5; TRBD2 aligns across 9 bases. The sequenced sample consisted of sorted CD4+, CD8+, or CD8+CD57+ T cells (not recorded which) from PBMCs. This clonotype originated in a human donor with aplastic anemia. The CDR3 here is CASSQRLAGQQETQYF. For the CDR3, the DNA is TGCGCCAGCAGCCAACGGCTAGCGGGGCAGCAAGAGACCCAGTACTTC.